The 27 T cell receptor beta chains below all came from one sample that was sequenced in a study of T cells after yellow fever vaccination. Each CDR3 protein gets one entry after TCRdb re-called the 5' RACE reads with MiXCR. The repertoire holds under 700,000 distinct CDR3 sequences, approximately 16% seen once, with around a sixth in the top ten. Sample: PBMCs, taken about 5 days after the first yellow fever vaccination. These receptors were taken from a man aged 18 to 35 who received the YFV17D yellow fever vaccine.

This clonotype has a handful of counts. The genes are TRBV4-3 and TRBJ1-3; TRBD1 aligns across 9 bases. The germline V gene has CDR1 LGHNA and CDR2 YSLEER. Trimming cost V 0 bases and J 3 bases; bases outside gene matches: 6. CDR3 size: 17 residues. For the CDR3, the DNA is TGCGCCAGCAGCCAAGATTCACAGGGGGCTCTTGGAAACACCATATATTTT. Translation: CASSQDSQGALGNTIYF.

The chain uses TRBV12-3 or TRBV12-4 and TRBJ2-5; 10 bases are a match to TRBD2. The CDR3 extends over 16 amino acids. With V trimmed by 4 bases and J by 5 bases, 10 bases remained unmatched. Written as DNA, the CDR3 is TGTGCCAGCAGTTCACTAGCGGGGCTAACCTGGGAGACCCAGTACTTC. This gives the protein CASSSLAGLTWETQYF.

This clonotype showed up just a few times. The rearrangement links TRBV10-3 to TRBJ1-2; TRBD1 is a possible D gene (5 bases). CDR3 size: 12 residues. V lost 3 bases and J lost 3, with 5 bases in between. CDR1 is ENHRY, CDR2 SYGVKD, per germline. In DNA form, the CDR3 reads TGTGCCATCAGTGACAGGGACTATGGCTACACCTTC. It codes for CAISDRDYGYTF.

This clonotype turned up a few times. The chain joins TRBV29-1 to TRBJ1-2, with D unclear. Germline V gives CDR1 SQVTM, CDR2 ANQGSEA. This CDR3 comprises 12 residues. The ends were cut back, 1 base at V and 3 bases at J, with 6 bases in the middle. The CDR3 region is CSVEVVYYGYTF. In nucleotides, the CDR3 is TGCAGCGTTGAAGTAGTCTACTATGGCTACACCTTC.

This CDR3 is CASFNGATDTQYF. The CDR3 bases are TGTGCCAGCTTTAACGGGGCCACAGATACGCAGTATTTT. The chain uses TRBV5-4 and TRBJ2-3, with D perhaps given as TRBD1 or TRBD2 (5 bases each). This CDR3 is 13 amino acids long. The V end was cut by 7 bases, the J end by 2 bases, with 11 bases between. Germline V gives CDR1 SGHNT, CDR2 YYREEE (reference sequence).

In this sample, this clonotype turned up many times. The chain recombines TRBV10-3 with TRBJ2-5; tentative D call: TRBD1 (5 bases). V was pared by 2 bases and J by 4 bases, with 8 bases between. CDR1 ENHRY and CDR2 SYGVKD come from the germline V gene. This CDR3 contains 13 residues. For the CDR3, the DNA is TGTGCCATCAGTGAGCAGGGCCCAGAGACCCAGTACTTC. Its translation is CAISEQGPETQYF.

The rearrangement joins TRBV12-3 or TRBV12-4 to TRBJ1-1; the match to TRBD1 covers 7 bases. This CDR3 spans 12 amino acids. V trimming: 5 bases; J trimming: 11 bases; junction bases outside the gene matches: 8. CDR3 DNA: TGTGCCAGCAGTAGGGGGCTTTTGGGGGCTTTCTTT. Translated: CASSRGLLGAFF.

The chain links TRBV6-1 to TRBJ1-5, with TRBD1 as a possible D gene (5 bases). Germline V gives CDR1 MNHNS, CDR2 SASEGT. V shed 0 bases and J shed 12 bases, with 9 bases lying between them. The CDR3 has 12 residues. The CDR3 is CASSEAGGGQHF. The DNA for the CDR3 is TGTGCCAGCAGTGAAGCGGGGGGGGGCCAGCATTTT.

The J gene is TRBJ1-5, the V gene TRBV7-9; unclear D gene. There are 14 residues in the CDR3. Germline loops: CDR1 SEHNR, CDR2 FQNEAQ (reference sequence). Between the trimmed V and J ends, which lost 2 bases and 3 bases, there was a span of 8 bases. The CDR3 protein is CASSLMGDNQPQHF. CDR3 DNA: TGTGCCAGCAGCTTAATGGGCGACAATCAGCCCCAGCATTTT.

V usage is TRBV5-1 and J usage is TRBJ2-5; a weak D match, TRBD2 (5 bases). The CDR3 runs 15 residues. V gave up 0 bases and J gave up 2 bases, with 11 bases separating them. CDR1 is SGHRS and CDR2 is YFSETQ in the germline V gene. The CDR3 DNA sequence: TGCGCCAGCAGCTTGGGAAGGAGGAGACAAGAGACCCAGTACTTC. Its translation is CASSLGRRRQETQYF. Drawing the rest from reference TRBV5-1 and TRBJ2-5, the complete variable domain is KAGVTQTPRYLIKTRGQQVTLSCSPISGHRSVSWYQQTPGQGLQFLFEYFSETQRNKGNFPGRFSGRQFSNSRSEMNVSTLELGDSALYLCASSLGRRRQETQYFGPGTRLLVL.

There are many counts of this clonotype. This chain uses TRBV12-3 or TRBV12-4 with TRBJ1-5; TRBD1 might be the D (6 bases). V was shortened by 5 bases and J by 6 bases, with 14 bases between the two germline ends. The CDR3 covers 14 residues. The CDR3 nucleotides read TGTGCCAGCAGTAGGCCGGGGGCAAGTCAGCCCCAGCATTTT. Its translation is CASSRPGASQPQHF.

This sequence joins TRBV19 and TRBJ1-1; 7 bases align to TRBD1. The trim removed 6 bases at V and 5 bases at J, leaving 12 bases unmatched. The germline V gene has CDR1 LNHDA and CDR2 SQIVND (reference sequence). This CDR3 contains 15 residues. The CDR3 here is CASRDRHASRTEAFF. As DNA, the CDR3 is TGTGCCAGTAGGGACAGGCATGCATCACGGACTGAAGCTTTCTTT.

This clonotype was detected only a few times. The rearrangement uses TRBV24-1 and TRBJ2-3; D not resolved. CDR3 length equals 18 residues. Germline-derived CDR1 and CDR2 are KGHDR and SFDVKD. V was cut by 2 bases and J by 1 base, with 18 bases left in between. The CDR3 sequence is CATSDSFGRSGGTDTQYF. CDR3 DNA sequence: TGTGCCACCAGTGATTCGTTTGGCAGGAGTGGTGGCACAGATACGCAGTATTTT.

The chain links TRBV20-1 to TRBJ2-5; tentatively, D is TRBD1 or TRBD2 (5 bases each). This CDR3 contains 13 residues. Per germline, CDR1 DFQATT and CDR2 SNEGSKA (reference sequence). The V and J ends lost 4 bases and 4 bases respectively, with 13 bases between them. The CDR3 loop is CSAKIPGTETQYF. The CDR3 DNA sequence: TGCAGTGCTAAAATCCCGGGGACAGAGACCCAGTACTTC.

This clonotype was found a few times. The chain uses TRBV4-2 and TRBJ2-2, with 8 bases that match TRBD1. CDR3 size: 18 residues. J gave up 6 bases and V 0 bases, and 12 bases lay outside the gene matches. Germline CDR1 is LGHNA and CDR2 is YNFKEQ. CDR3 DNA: TGTGCCAGCAGCCAAGATCCCGAGGGCAGGGGGCTTTCCGGGGAGCTGTTTTTT. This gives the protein CASSQDPEGRGLSGELFF.

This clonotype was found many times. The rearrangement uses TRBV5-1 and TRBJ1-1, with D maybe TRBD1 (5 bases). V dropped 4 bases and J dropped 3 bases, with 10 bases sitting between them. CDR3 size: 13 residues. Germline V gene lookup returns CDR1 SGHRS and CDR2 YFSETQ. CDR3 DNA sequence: TGCGCCAGCAGCACCGGGGGGGACACTGAAGCTTTCTTT. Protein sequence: CASSTGGDTEAFF.

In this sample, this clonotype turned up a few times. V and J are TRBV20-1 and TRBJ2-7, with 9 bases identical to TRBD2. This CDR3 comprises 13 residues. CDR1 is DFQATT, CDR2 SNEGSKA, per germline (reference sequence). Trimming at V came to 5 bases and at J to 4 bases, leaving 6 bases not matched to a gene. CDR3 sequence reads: CSADLAGRYEQYF. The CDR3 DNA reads TGCAGTGCTGATCTAGCGGGGAGATACGAGCAGTACTTC.

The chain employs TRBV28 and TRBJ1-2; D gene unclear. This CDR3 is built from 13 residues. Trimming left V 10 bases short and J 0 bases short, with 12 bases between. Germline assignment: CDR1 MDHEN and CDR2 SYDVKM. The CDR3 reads CATSWGANYGYTF. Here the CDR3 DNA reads TGTGCCACCTCGTGGGGAGCTAACTATGGCTACACCTTC.

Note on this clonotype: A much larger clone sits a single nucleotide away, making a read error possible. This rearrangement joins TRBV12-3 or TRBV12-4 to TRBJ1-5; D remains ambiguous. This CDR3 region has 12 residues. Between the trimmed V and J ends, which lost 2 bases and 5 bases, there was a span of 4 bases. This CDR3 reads CASSLYDQPQHF. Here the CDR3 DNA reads TGTGCCAGCAGTTTATATGATCAGCCCCAGCATTTT.

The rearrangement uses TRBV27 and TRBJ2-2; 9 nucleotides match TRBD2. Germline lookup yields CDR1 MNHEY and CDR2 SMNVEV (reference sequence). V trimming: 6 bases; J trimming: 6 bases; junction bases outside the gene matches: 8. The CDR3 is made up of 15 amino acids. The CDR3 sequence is CASRTGLAGAGELFF. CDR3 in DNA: TGTGCCAGCAGGACGGGACTAGCCGGCGCCGGGGAGCTGTTTTTT.

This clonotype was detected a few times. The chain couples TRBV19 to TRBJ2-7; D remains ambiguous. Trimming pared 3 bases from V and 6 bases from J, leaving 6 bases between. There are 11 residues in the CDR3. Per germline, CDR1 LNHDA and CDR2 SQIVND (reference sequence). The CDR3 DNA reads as TGTGCCAGTAGTATGCCCCTCGAGCAGTACGTC. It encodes CASSMPLEQYV.

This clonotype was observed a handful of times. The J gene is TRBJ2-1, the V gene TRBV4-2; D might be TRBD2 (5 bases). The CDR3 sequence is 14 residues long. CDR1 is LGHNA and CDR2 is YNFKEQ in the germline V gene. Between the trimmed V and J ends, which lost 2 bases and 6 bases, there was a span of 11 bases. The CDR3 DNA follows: TGTGCCAGCAGCCAAAGAGGGCTCGGCAATGAGCAGTTCTTC. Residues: CASSQRGLGNEQFF.

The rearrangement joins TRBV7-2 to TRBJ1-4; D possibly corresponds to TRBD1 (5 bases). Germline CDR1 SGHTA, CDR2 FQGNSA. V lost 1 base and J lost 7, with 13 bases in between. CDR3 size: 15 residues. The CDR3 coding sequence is TGTGCCAGCAGCTTAGGGGGGAACGTGGGTGAAAAACTGTTTTTT. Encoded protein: CASSLGGNVGEKLFF.

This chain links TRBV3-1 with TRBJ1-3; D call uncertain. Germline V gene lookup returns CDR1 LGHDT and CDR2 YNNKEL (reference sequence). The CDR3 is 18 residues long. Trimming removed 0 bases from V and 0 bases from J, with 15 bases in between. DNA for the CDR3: TGTGCCAGCAGCCAAGAGTACGGACCCGTGTTCTCTGGAAACACCATATATTTT. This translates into CASSQEYGPVFSGNTIYF.

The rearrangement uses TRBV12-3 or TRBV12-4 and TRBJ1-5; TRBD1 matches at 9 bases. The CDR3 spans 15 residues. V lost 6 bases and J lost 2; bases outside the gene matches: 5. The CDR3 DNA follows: TGTGCCAGCAGCACCGGGACAGGGTGCAATCAGCCCCAGCATTTT. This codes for CASSTGTGCNQPQHF.

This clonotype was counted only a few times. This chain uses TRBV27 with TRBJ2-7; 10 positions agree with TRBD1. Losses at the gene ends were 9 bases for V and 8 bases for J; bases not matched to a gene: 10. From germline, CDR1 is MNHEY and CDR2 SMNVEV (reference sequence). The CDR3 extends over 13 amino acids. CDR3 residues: CASPGTGEFKQYV. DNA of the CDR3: TGTGCCAGTCCCGGGACAGGGGAGTTCAAGCAGTACGTC.

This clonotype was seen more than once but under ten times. In DNA form, the CDR3 reads TGTGCCAGCAAACAATCGGGGGGCACAGGGGGCAATGAGCAGTTCTTC. It codes for CASKQSGGTGGNEQFF. J is TRBJ2-1 and V is TRBV7-3; D is perhaps TRBD1 (8 bases). CDR1 SGHTA and CDR2 FQGTGA come from the germline V gene. This CDR3 region has 16 residues. V was pared by 7 bases and J by 6 bases, with 22 bases between.